The text below deals with one T cell receptor (beta chain). What it binds is unknown. The germline V and J ends were trimmed by 5 bases and 4 bases, with 15 bases remaining between them. The germline V gene has CDR1 MDHEN and CDR2 SYDVKM. This CDR3 is built from 14 residues. Investigators isolated RNA and reverse transcribed it into cDNA to act as the sequencing template. Assay used: immunoSEQ multiplex PCR; TCRdb lists only in-frame clones, some missing. The sample consists of about 100,000 clones, roughly 55% of them appearing once. The sample comes from a study of CD8+ T cells in alopecia areata. Study conclusions and caveats: Across lesional scalp, and particularly alopecia totalis/universalis, clonality surpassed that of normal scalp.

The sequence was obtained from a human donor with alopecia areata. This chain links TRBV28 with TRBJ2-7; perhaps TRBD2 as D (6 bases). Sequencing was performed on NKG2D-low CD8+ T cells sorted from blood. The CDR3 DNA sequence: TGTGCCAGCAGTCTGCGCCTAGCGTTGTACGAGCAGTACTTC. Protein: CASSLRLALYEQYF.